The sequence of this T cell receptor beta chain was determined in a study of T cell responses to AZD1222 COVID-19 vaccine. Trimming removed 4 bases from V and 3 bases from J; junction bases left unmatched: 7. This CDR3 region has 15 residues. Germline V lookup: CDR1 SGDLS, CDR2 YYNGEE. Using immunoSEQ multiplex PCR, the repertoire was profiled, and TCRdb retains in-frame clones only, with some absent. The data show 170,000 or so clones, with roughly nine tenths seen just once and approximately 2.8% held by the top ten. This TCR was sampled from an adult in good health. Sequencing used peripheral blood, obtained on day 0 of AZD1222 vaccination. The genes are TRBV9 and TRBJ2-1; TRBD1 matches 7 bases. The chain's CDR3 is CASSTDRSHYNEQFF. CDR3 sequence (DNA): TGTGCCAGCAGCACGGACAGGTCCCACTACAATGAGCAGTTCTTC. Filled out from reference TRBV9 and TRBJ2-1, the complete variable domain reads DSGVTQTPKHLITATGQRVTLRCSPRSGDLSVYWYQQSLDQGLQFLIQYYNGEERAKGNILERFSAQQFPDLHSELNLSSLELGDSALYFCASSTDRSHYNEQFFGPGTRLTVL.